Sequencing of this TCR beta chain was carried out in a study of blood T cell repertoires in COVID-19. Overall study context: Acute and convalescent COVID-19 samples came from the United States, Italy and Spain. The analysed material was cDNA or gDNA that came from T cells, B-cell-depleted T cells, or PBMCs.

The protocol was immunoSEQ multiplex PCR, while the TCRdb copy is restricted to in-frame clones and leaves out a portion. The sample carries under 300,000 clones, approximately 87% recorded once. The V gene lost 6 bases and the J gene lost 0 bases, with 12 bases spanning the gap. Per the germline V gene, CDR1 is SGHAT and CDR2 is FQNNGV. CDR3 length: 15 residues. The genes are TRBV11-2 and TRBJ1-3, with D perhaps matching TRBD1 (6 bases). The specimen was peripheral blood. The source of this sequence is a man aged 55 to 70 who had recovered from COVID-19. As DNA, the CDR3 is TGTGCCAGCAGTCAACAGGGCCTCTCTGGAAACACCATATATTTT. This gives the protein CASSQQGLSGNTIYF.